This TCR beta chain was profiled in a study of T-cell memory formation after mild COVID-19. This CDR3 is built from 14 residues. The ends were cut back, 5 bases at V and 0 bases at J, with 10 bases in the middle. TCRdb used MiXCR to reprocess the 5' RACE reads, holding one entry per CDR3 protein. The table records a few hundred thousand distinct CDR3 sequences, approximately 15% of them present only once. The V gene is TRBV12-3 or TRBV12-4, the J gene TRBJ2-5, with unresolved D. The TCR sequence derives from a man between 18 and 35 years old who had mild COVID-19 (a few samples of this study predate the infection). Cell type and time point are not known. The source material was PBMCs or a T cell subset sorted from them (not recorded which). The CDR3 sequence is CASSGYSYQETQYF. CDR3 DNA: TGTGCCAGCAGTGGCTACTCGTACCAAGAGACCCAGTACTTC.